A selection of T cell receptor beta chains follows, all from one sample in a study of regulatory T cells in long-lasting Graves disease. TCRdb re-called the multiplex PCR reads through MiXCR, storing one row per CDR3 protein. The table records 400,000 to 500,000 distinct CDR3 sequences, around 20% of them present only once. Sample: peripheral blood mononuclear cells (PBMCs), taken when the disease was refractory, from a patient treated with antithyroid drugs. Source of these receptors: a female donor with Graves disease. CDR3s include the opening cysteine and the closing phenylalanine or tryptophan. The D gene is left open where the match is weak. Not all rows give a size; the values are once, few, many and, for expanded clones, a class.

TRBV28	.	TRBD2	TRBJ2-3	CASSLGTSGSRATQYF	TGTGCCAGCAGTTTAGGGACTAGCGGGAGTCGTGCTACGCAGTATTTT
TRBV2	many	.	TRBJ2-1	CASSEVGRQGYNEQFF	TGTGCCAGCAGTGAGGTCGGCAGGCAAGGATACAATGAGCAGTTCTTC
TRBV28	many	TRBD1	TRBJ1-4	CASSSPGQGNEKLFF	TGTGCCAGCAGTTCCCCGGGACAGGGGAATGAAAAACTGTTTTTT
TRBV15	many	TRBD1	TRBJ1-2	CATSTGQGYGYTF	TGTGCCACCAGCACGGGACAGGGTTATGGCTACACCTTC
TRBV3-1	few	TRBD2	TRBJ2-5	CASSQGKLAGSQGETQYF	TGTGCCAGCAGCCAAGGGAAACTAGCGGGCAGCCAGGGAGAGACCCAGTACTTC
TRBV6-1	.	TRBD2	TRBJ2-7	CASSMTSRGEQYF	TGTGCCAGCAGCATGACTAGCCGGGGCGAGCAGTACTTC
TRBV2	many	.	TRBJ2-7	CASSDTEVHEQYF	TGTGCCAGCAGCGACACGGAGGTCCACGAGCAGTACTTC
TRBV27	many	TRBD1	TRBJ2-5	CASSSPKTGSETQYF	TGTGCCAGCAGTTCACCAAAGACAGGGTCCGAGACCCAGTACTTC
TRBV6-4	few	.	TRBJ1-5	CAGGLLNQPQHF	TGTGCCGGGGGGCTCTTAAATCAGCCCCAGCATTTT
TRBV5-8	.	.	TRBJ2-7	CASSLVPTESSYEQYF	TGTGCCAGCAGCTTGGTTCCAACCGAAAGCTCCTACGAGCAGTACTTC
TRBV30	.	.	TRBJ2-2	CAWTRENIQYFGAGELFF	.
TRBV10-1	few	.	TRBJ1-1	CASSEWTNTEAFF	TGCGCCAGCAGTGAGTGGACGAACACTGAAGCTTTCTTT
TRBV20-1	.	.	TRBJ1-1	CSAANGGKGSFF	TGCAGTGCAGCTAACGGGGGGAAAGGGTCTTTCTTT
TRBV6-1	.	.	TRBJ1-4	CASIKGGGEKLFF	TGTGCCAGCATCAAGGGGGGGGGTGAAAAACTGTTTTTT
TRBV11-2	.	.	TRBJ2-3	CASGNGAASTVTQYF	TGTGCCAGCGGAAATGGGGCAGCAAGCACAGTTACGCAGTATTTT
TRBV6-1	.	.	TRBJ1-3	CASSAIKASGNTIYF	TGTGCCAGCAGTGCGATCAAGGCGTCTGGAAACACCATATATTTT
TRBV25-1	.	.	TRBJ2-2	CASSDRAPGELFF	TGTGCCAGCAGTGACCGGGCCCCCGGGGAGCTGTTTTTT
TRBV19	few	.	TRBJ1-1	CASSIAATPGTEAFF	TGTGCCAGTAGTATAGCTGCCACTCCTGGCACTGAAGCTTTCTTT
TRBV7-6	.	TRBD2	TRBJ2-2	CASSFGGSLAGGGTGELFF	TGTGCCAGCAGCTTCGGAGGGTCCCTGGCGGGAGGGGGCACCGGGGAGCTGTTTTTT
TRBV5-6	few	.	TRBJ2-7	CASSLATAYEQYF	TGTGCCAGCAGCTTGGCCACAGCCTACGAGCAGTACTTC
TRBV27	few	.	TRBJ1-2	CASSLSFADINYGYTF	TGTGCCAGCAGTTTATCATTTGCTGACATAAACTATGGCTACACCTTC
TRBV6-1	many	.	TRBJ1-6	CASSEDGGRSSPLHF	TGTGCCAGCAGTGAAGATGGGGGGCGAAGTTCACCCCTCCACTTT
TRBV28	.	.	TRBJ1-3	CASTPAGTGNTIYF	TGTGCCAGCACACCGGCAGGGACTGGAAACACCATATATTTT
TRBV2	many	TRBD1	TRBJ1-1	CASSTGTGGAWGTEAFF	TGTGCCAGCAGCACCGGGACAGGGGGCGCGTGGGGCACTGAAGCTTTCTTT
TRBV24-1	few	.	TRBJ1-3	CATSDLVGRPGNTIYF	TGTGCCACCAGTGATCTCGTCGGGAGACCGGGAAACACCATATATTTT
TRBV28	.	TRBD1	TRBJ1-5	CASSSPRDRLTNSNQPQHF	TGTGCCAGCAGTAGCCCCCGGGACAGACTAACAAATAGCAATCAGCCCCAGCATTTT
TRBV10-3	many	.	TRBJ2-7	CAISDRGMGQYF	TGTGCCATCAGTGATAGGGGAATGGGACAATACTTC
TRBV11-2	many	.	TRBJ2-1	CASSLGQIYNEQFF	TGTGCCAGCAGCTTAGGCCAGATCTACAATGAGCAGTTCTTC
TRBV3-1	.	.	TRBJ2-2	CASSQAGGATAGELFF	TGTGCCAGCAGCCAAGCTGGGGGGGCGACGGCCGGGGAGCTGTTTTTT
TRBV20-1	many	.	TRBJ1-4	CSARTWDSRGEKLFF	TGCAGTGCTCGAACCTGGGACTCGCGAGGTGAAAAACTGTTTTTT
TRBV5-1	.	.	TRBJ2-6	CASSPTPGGNVLTF	TGCGCCAGCAGCCCGACCCCTGGTGGCAACGTCCTGACTTTC
TRBV2	.	TRBD1	TRBJ1-1	CASSFRDRGLAEAFF	TGTGCCAGCAGCTTCCGGGACAGGGGGCTCGCTGAAGCTTTCTTT
TRBV7-9	few	.	TRBJ2-7	CASSLSQTPYEQYF	TGTGCCAGCAGCTTAAGTCAAACGCCCTACGAGCAGTACTTC
TRBV20-1	many	.	TRBJ1-4	CSKALGKMMFF	TGCAGCAAGGCCCTTGGGAAAATGATGTTTTTT
TRBV12-3/TRBV12-4	.	TRBD1	TRBJ2-7	CASSPFSGTGNYEQYF	TGTGCCAGCAGTCCCTTTTCCGGGACAGGGAACTACGAGCAGTACTTC
TRBV29-1	few	TRBD1	TRBJ2-7	CSAIPTGGNYEQYF	TGCAGCGCCATCCCTACAGGGGGCAACTACGAGCAGTACTTC
TRBV29-1	few	.	TRBJ2-5	CSVGSGSETQYF	TGCAGCGTTGGATCTGGTTCAGAGACCCAGTACTTC
TRBV11-2	.	TRBD2	TRBJ2-1	CAISEREGRRNEQFF	TGTGCCATCAGCGAGCGGGAGGGCCGGCGCAATGAGCAGTTCTTC
TRBV7-9	.	TRBD2	TRBJ2-7	CASSISSGLAGEADYEQYF	TGTGCCAGCAGCATCTCCTCGGGACTAGCGGGAGAAGCGGACTACGAGCAGTACTTC
TRBV29-1	few	.	TRBJ1-5	CSVEDGDQPQHF	TGCAGCGTTGAAGACGGGGATCAGCCCCAGCATTTT
TRBV12-3/TRBV12-4	many	TRBD1	TRBJ1-5	CASSPRGQGAQPQHF	TGTGCCAGCAGTCCCAGGGGACAGGGGGCACAGCCCCAGCATTTT
TRBV12-3/TRBV12-4	many	TRBD2	TRBJ2-7	CASSRSGGPYEQYF	TGTGCCAGCAGTCGATCGGGAGGGCCTTACGAGCAGTACTTC
TRBV4-1	few	TRBD1	TRBJ1-1	CASSQGQKNTEAFF	TGCGCCAGCAGCCAGGGACAGAAGAACACTGAAGCTTTCTTT
TRBV28	once	.	TRBJ2-2	CASIRQNTGELFF	TGTGCCAGCATACGGCAGAACACCGGGGAGCTGTTTTTT
TRBV12-3/TRBV12-4	many	.	TRBJ2-2	CASRLDTGELFF	TGTGCCAGCAGACTAGACACCGGGGAGCTGTTTTTT
TRBV19	few	TRBD1	TRBJ1-1	CATDRGRNTEAFF	TGTGCCACTGACAGGGGGCGGAACACTGAAGCTTTCTTT
TRBV3-1	many	.	TRBJ1-5	CASSQRGSNQPQHF	TGTGCCAGCAGCCAACGGGGTAGCAATCAGCCCCAGCATTTT
TRBV11-3	.	.	TRBJ2-7	CASSRTHRDEQYF	TGTGCCAGCAGTCGGACTCACCGAGACGAGCAGTACTTC
TRBV19	.	TRBD2	TRBJ2-7	CASSMLAGYSYEQYF	TGTGCCAGTAGTATGCTAGCGGGTTACTCCTACGAGCAGTACTTC
TRBV7-9	.	TRBD1	TRBJ2-5	CASSPGTASETQYF	TGTGCCAGCAGCCCGGGGACAGCTAGTGAGACCCAGTACTTC
TRBV7-8	many	.	TRBJ1-6	CASSLDRLPLHF	TGTGCCAGCAGCTTGGACCGGCTGCCCCTCCACTTT
TRBV30	.	TRBD1	TRBJ2-7	CAWGWTGGGEQYF	TGTGCCTGGGGGTGGACAGGGGGCGGGGAGCAGTACTTC
TRBV28	many	TRBD2	TRBJ2-5	CASSYRHRGGEQETQYF	TGTGCCAGCAGTTATAGGCACCGGGGGGGGGAACAAGAGACCCAGTACTTC
TRBV28	many	.	TRBJ1-2	CASSLRTGADGYTF	TGTGCCAGCAGTTTACGTACGGGGGCGGATGGCTACACCTTC